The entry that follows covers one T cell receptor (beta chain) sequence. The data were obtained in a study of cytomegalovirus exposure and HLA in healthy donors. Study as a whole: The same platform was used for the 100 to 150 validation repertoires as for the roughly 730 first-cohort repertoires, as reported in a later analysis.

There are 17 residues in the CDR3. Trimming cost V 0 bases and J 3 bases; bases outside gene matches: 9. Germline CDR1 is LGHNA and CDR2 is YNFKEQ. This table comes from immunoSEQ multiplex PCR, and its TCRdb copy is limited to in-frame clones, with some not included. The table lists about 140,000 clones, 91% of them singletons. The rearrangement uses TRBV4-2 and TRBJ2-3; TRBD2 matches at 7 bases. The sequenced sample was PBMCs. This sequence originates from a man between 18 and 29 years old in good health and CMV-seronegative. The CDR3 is CASSQDGGAGLTDTQYF. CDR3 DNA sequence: TGTGCCAGCAGCCAAGATGGTGGAGCGGGGTTGACAGATACGCAGTATTTT.